The 11 T cell receptor beta chains reported below all come from one sample, sequenced in a study of blood T cell repertoires in COVID-19. Measured with immunoSEQ multiplex PCR; TCRdb has only the in-frame clones, and not every one. Of around 100,000 clones in the sample, 90% are singletons; the top ten hold 5% to 6%. The sequenced sample was peripheral blood. These receptors were obtained from a man aged 50-60 years with acute or convalescent COVID-19.

A single count supports this clone. The chain is built from TRBV7-7 and TRBJ2-7, with TRBD2 as a possible D gene (5 bases). Germline lookup yields CDR1 SSHAT and CDR2 FNYEAQ (reference sequence). V was trimmed by 5 bases and J by 3 bases, leaving 14 bases between them. The CDR3 extends over 14 amino acids. CDR3 in amino acids: CASSGPRADYEQYF. The CDR3 DNA reads as TGTGCCAGCAGCGGCCCGAGGGCGGACTACGAGCAGTACTTC.

The chain has TRBV11-2 and TRBJ2-5; TRBD1 matches at 10 bases. The germline CDR1 and CDR2 sequences are SGHAT and FQNNGV. The CDR3 length is 15 residues. V gave up 6 bases and J gave up 1 base; unmatched junction bases: 5. CDR3 in amino acids: CASRTGTGAQETQYF. The CDR3 DNA follows: TGTGCCAGCAGGACCGGGACAGGGGCCCAAGAGACCCAGTACTTC.

This chain links TRBV5-4 with TRBJ1-2, with D maybe TRBD1 (6 bases). The CDR3 totals 14 residues. Germline CDR1 reads SGHNT; CDR2 reads YYREEE (reference sequence). Trimming shortened V by 1 base and J by 8 bases, and 15 bases separated the two germline ends. DNA for the CDR3: TGTGCCAGCAGCTTGAACACAGGGTTGCGCGGCTACACCTTC. It translates to CASSLNTGLRGYTF.

V and J are TRBV5-4 and TRBJ2-5; D remains unclear. CDR1 and CDR2 (germline): SGHNT, YYREEE (reference sequence). V was clipped by 0 bases and J by 3 bases, with 6 bases between them. CDR3 size: 13 residues. Here the CDR3 DNA reads TGTGCCAGCAGCTTGGGCAGGAAAGAGACCCAGTACTTC. Translating gives CASSLGRKETQYF.

The CDR3 DNA is TGTGCCAGCAGCCTAGGACAGGGGATACAACAAGAGACCCAGTACTTC. It encodes CASSLGQGIQQETQYF. This chain joins TRBV11-2 and TRBJ2-5; 9 bases are a match to TRBD1. V was clipped by 5 bases and J by 2 bases; unmatched bases: 9. Germline assignment: CDR1 SGHAT and CDR2 FQNNGV. The CDR3 contains 16 residues.

V usage is TRBV18 and J usage is TRBJ2-3, with TRBD2 identical over 11 bases. The CDR3 totals 15 residues. Trimming removed 4 bases from V and 4 bases from J; junction bases left unmatched: 4. CDR1 is KGHSH and CDR2 is LQKENI in the germline V gene. The DNA of the CDR3 is TGTGCCAGCTCACGAGAGACTAGCGGGGCAGATACGCAGTATTTT. The encoded protein is CASSRETSGADTQYF.

This clone was recorded once. The J gene is TRBJ1-1, the V gene TRBV3-1 (or the pseudogene TRBV3-2); possibly TRBD1 for D (6 bases). With 3 bases removed from V and 4 bases from J, the gap between germline ends came to 18 bases. This CDR3 spans 16 amino acids. Germline V gene lookup returns CDR1 LGHDT and CDR2 YNNKEL (reference sequence). The CDR3 bases are TGTGCCAGCAGCCAGCGACCAGGGGTAGAGGGCACTGAAGCTTTCTTT. It specifies CASSQRPGVEGTEAFF.

This chain uses TRBV28 with TRBJ1-5; D perhaps matches TRBD1 (5 bases). Germline V gene lookup returns CDR1 MDHEN and CDR2 SYDVKM. The CDR3 contains 15 residues. Trimming pared 3 bases from V and 6 bases from J, leaving 15 bases between. CDR3 DNA: TGTGCCAGCAGTTTGGACCAGGGCTCCGGTCAGCCCCAGCATTTT. Translation gives CASSLDQGSGQPQHF. Full variable domain (remainder filled in from reference TRBV28 and TRBJ1-5): DVKVTQSSRYLVKRTGEKVFLECVQDMDHENMFWYRQDPGLGLRLIYFSYDVKMKEKGDIPEGYSVSREKKERFSLILESASTNQTSMYLCASSLDQGSGQPQHFGDGTRLSIL.

This chain joins TRBV9 and TRBJ2-1, with TRBD2 matching 11 bases. CDR3 length: 16 residues. The germline V gene has CDR1 SGDLS and CDR2 YYNGEE. V lost 2 bases, J lost 2 bases, and 3 bases stayed unmatched. CDR3 nucleotides: TGTGCCAGCAGCGTCGGACTAGCGGGTGCCTACAATGAGCAGTTCTTC. Encoded protein: CASSVGLAGAYNEQFF.

V is TRBV3-1 (or the pseudogene TRBV3-2) and J is TRBJ1-1, with D possibly matching TRBD1 (5 bases). The CDR3 runs to 14 residues. With 2 bases removed from V and 3 bases from J, the gap between germline ends came to 10 bases. The germline CDR1 and CDR2 sequences are LGHDT and YNNKEL (reference sequence). In DNA form, the CDR3 reads TGTGCCAGCAGCCAAAGACAGATGTACACTGAAGCTTTCTTT. Translated: CASSQRQMYTEAFF.

This clone was found once. This chain joins TRBV3-1 (or the pseudogene TRBV3-2) and TRBJ2-1; tentative D call: TRBD1 (5 bases). The CDR3 is 15 residues long. Germline V lookup: CDR1 LGHDT, CDR2 YNNKEL (reference sequence). V lost 1 base and J lost 6, with 13 bases in between. This chain's CDR3 is CASSQVRYRGNEQFF. DNA for the CDR3: TGTGCCAGCAGCCAAGTTCGGTATAGGGGCAATGAGCAGTTCTTC.